This is a list of T cell receptor beta chains from one sample in a study of T-cell memory formation after mild COVID-19. TCRdb re-called the 5' RACE reads with MiXCR, one entry per CDR3 protein. The data show hundreds of thousands of distinct CDR3 sequences, 23% seen once. Sequencing used PBMCs or a T cell subset sorted from them (not recorded which). The receptor source for this set is an adult woman who had mild COVID-19 (a few samples of this study predate the infection). Cell type and time point are not known. Both conserved end residues are part of each CDR3. D genes are given only for firm matches. Some rows mark clone size as missing; the rest say once, few, many or name a class of expanded clone.

TRBV6-2/TRBV6-3,-,-,TRBJ1-1,CASAGNTEAFF,TGTGCCAGCGCGGGAAACACTGAAGCTTTCTTT
TRBV7-9,-,TRBD1,TRBJ1-1,CASSLQTGPNTEAFF,TGTGCCAGCAGCCTTCAGACAGGGCCGAACACTGAAGCTTTCTTT
TRBV20-1,once,-,TRBJ1-5,CSAPAGYGSNQPQHF,TGCAGTGCTCCTGCGGGGTACGGGAGCAATCAGCCCCAGCATTTT
TRBV12-3/TRBV12-4,few,-,TRBJ2-1,CASSFGRGWVNEQFF,TGTGCCAGCAGTTTCGGCAGGGGATGGGTGAATGAGCAGTTCTTC
TRBV7-8,-,TRBD1,TRBJ1-1,CASSLRRDRNTEAFF,TGTGCCAGCAGCTTGAGGCGGGACAGGAACACTGAAGCTTTCTTT
TRBV12-3/TRBV12-4,-,TRBD1,TRBJ1-5,CASSLTGLSQPQHF,TGTGCCAGCAGTTTGACAGGGTTAAGTCAGCCCCAGCATTTT
TRBV29-1,few,-,TRBJ1-2,CSVEEFRGYTF,TGCAGCGTTGAAGAATTTCGCGGCTACACCTTC
TRBV7-6,few,-,TRBJ2-1,CASSFGGTEEQFF,TGTGCCAGCAGCTTCGGGGGGACAGAAGAGCAGTTCTTC
TRBV5-1,-,TRBD2,TRBJ2-5,CASSLAGNQETQYF,TGCGCCAGCAGCTTAGCGGGGAACCAAGAGACCCAGTACTTC
TRBV6-6,-,TRBD1,TRBJ1-2,CASSEGARGYGYTF,TGTGCCAGCAGCGAGGGGGCTCGGGGCTATGGCTACACCTTC
TRBV9,-,TRBD2,TRBJ2-1,CASSVLTSGGALFF,TGTGCCAGCAGCGTATTGACTAGCGGGGGGGCGCTGTTCTTC
TRBV12-3/TRBV12-4,-,-,TRBJ2-5,CASSLGARQTQYF,TGTGCCAGCAGTTTAGGAGCGCGACAGACCCAGTACTTC